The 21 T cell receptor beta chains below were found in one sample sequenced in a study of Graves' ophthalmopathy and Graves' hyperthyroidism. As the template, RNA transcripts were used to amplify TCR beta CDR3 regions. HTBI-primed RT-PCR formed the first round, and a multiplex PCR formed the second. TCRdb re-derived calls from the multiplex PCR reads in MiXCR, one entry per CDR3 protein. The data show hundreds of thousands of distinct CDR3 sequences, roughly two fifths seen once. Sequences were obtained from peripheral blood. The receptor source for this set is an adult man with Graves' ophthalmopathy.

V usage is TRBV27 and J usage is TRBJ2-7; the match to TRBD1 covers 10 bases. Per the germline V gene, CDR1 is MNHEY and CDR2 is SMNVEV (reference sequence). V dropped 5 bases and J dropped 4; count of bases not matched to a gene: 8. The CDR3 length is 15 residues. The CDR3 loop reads CASSAPGQGPYEQYF. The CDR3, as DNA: TGTGCCAGCAGTGCTCCGGGACAGGGGCCATACGAGCAGTACTTC.

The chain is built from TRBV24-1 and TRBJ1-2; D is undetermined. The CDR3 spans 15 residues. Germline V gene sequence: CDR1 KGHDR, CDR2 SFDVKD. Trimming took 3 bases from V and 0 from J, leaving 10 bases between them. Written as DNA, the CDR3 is TGTGCCACCAGTGATACGAACAGCCCTAACTATGGCTACACCTTC. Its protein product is CATSDTNSPNYGYTF.

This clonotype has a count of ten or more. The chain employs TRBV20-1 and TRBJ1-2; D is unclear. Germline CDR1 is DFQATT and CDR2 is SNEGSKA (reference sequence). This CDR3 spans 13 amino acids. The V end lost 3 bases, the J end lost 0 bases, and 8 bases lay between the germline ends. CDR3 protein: CSARAGSNYGYTF. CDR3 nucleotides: TGCAGTGCTAGGGCCGGATCTAACTATGGCTACACCTTC.

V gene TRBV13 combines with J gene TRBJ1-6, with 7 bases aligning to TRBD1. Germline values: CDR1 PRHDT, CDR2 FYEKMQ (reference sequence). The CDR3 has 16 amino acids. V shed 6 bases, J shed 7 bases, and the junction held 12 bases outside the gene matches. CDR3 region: CASSERDRVKNSPLHF. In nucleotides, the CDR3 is TGTGCCAGCAGTGAGAGGGACAGAGTAAAAAATTCACCCCTCCACTTT.

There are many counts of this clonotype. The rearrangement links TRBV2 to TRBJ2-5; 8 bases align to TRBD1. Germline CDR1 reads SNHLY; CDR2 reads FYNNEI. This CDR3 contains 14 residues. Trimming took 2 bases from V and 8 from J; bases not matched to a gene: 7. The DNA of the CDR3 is TGTGCCAGCAGTGAAAGGGACAGGCAAAGAACCCAGTACTTC. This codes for CASSERDRQRTQYF.

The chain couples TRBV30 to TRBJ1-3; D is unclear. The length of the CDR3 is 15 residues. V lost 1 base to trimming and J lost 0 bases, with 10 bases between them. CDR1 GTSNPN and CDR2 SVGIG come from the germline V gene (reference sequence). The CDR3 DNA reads TGTGCCTGGAGTGGGATGATGATCTCTGGAAACACCATATATTTT. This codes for CAWSGMMISGNTIYF.

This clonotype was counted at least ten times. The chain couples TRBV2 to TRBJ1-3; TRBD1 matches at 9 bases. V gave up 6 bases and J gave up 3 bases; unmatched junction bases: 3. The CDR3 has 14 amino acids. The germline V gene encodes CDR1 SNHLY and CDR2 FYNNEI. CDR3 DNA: TGTGCCAGCAGGGACAGGGGAGGTGGAAACACCATATATTTT. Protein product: CASRDRGGGNTIYF. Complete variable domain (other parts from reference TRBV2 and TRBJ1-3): EPEVTQTPSHQVTQMGQEVILRCVPISNHLYFYWYRQILGQKVEFLVSFYNNEISEKSEIFDDQFSVERPDGSNFTLKIRSTKLEDSAMYFCASRDRGGGNTIYFGEGSWLTVV.

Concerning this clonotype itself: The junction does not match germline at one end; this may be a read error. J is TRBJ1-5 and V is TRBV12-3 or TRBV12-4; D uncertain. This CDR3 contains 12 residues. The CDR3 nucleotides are TGTGCCAGCAGGCGTGGCAATCAGCCCCGGCATTTT. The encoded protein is CASRRGNQPRHF.

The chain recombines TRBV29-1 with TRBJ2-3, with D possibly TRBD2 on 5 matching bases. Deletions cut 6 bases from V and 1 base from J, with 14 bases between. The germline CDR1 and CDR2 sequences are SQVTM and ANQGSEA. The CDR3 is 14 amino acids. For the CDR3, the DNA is TGCAGCGTGGCGGGTCCGGGCGGCACAGATACGCAGTATTTT. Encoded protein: CSVAGPGGTDTQYF.

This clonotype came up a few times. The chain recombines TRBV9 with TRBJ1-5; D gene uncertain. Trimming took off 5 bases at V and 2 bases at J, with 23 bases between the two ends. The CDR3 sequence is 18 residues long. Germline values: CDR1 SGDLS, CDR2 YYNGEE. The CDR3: CASSLYQRRLSRNQPQHF. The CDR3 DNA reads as TGTGCCAGCAGTTTATACCAGCGTCGTCTGAGCCGCAATCAGCCCCAGCATTTT.

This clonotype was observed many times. Here the CDR3 reads CASSSLTYEQYF. The CDR3 region has the DNA TGTGCCAGCAGCTCGCTCACCTACGAGCAGTACTTC. V gene TRBV7-2 combines with J gene TRBJ2-7; D remains ambiguous. V was clipped by 4 bases and J by 2 bases, with 6 bases between them. Per the germline V gene, CDR1 is SGHTA and CDR2 is FQGNSA. The CDR3 contains 12 residues.

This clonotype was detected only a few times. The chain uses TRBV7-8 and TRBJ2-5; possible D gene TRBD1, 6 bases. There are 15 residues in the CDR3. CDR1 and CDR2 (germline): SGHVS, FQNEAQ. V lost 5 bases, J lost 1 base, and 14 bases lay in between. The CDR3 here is CASSRRQGSQETQYF. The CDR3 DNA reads TGTGCCAGCAGCCGCCGCCAGGGGTCCCAAGAGACCCAGTACTTC.

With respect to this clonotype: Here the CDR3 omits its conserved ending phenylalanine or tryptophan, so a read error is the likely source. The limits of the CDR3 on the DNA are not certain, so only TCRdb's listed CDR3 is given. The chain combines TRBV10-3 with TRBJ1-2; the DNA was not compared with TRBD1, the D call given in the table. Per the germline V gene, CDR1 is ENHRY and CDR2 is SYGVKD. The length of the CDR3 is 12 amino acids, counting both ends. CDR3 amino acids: CAISAPGGGPTY.

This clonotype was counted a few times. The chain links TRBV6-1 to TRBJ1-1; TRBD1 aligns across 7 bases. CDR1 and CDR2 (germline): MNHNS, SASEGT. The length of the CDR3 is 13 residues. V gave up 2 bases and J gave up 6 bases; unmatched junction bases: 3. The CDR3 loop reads CASSENRGAEAFF. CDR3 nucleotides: TGTGCCAGCAGTGAAAACAGGGGAGCTGAAGCTTTCTTT.

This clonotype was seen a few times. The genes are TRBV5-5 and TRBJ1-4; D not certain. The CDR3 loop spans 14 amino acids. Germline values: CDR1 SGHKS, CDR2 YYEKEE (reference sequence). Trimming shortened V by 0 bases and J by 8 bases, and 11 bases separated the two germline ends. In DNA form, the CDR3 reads TGTGCCAGCAGCTTGGAGGTGCGGGCGGAAAAACTGTTTTTT. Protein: CASSLEVRAEKLFF.

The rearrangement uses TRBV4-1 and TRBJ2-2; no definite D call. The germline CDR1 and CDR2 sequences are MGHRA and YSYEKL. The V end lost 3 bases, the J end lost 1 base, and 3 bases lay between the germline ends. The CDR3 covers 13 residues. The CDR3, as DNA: TGCGCCAGCAGCCATGAGAACACCGGGGAGCTGTTTTTT. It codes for CASSHENTGELFF.

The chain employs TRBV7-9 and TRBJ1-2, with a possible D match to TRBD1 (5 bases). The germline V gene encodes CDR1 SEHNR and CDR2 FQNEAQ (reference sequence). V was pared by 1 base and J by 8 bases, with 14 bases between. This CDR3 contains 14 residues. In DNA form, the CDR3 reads TGTGCCAGCAGCTTAGTGGCGGGGACTTCGGGCTACACCTTC. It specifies CASSLVAGTSGYTF.

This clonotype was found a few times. This chain's CDR3 is CASSFPGTGELFF. As DNA, the CDR3 is TGTGCCAGCAGTTTTCCCGGCACCGGGGAGCTGTTTTTT. This chain uses TRBV12-3 or TRBV12-4 with TRBJ2-2, with D unresolved. The V gene lost 3 bases and the J gene lost 4 bases, with 6 bases spanning the gap. The CDR3 runs 13 residues.

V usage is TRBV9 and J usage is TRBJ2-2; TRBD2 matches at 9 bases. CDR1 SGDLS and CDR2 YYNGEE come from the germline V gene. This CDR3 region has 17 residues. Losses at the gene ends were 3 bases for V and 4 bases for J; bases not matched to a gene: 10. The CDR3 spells CASSGGGGGASTGELFF. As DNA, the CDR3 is TGTGCCAGCAGCGGGGGCGGGGGGGGGGCTTCCACCGGGGAGCTGTTTTTT.

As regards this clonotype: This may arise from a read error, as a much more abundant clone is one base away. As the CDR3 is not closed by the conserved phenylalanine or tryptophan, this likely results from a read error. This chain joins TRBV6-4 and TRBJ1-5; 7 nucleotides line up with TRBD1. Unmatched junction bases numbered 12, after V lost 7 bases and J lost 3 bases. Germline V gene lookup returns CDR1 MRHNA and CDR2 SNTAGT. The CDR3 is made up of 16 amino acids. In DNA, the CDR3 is TGTGCCAGCACTCCGGCCCGGGACAGACCCAATCAGCCCCAGCATCTT. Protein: CASTPARDRPNQPQHL.

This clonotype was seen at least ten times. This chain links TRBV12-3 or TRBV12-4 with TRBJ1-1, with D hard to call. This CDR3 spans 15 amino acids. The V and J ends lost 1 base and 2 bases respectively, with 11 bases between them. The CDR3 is CASSLVQAHNTEAFF. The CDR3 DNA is TGTGCCAGCAGTTTAGTTCAGGCCCACAACACTGAAGCTTTCTTT.